The T cell receptor beta chain described here comes from a study of Ad26.COV2.S vaccination and SARS-CoV-2 variants. Study-level results: Post-vaccination breadth of spike-specific CD8+ and CD4+ T cell responses was reportedly substantial.

For this clone: Its antigen remains unidentified.

TCRdb keeps only in-frame clones here, not all; method: immunoSEQ multiplex PCR. The repertoire has about 480,000 clones, approximately 90% of them found once; the top ten carry about 13%. Germline CDR1 MNHEY, CDR2 SVGAGI. The CDR3 consists of 15 residues. The V gene end was trimmed by 6 bases and the J gene end by 3 bases; junction bases not matched to a gene: 8. Regarding treatment: about 20 received Ad26.COV2.S at low or high dose, single or two shots; 5 received placebo; per-sample allocation not given. All samples were drawn on day 63, counting from the first vaccine or placebo injection. The chain couples TRBV6-5 to TRBJ2-5; 9 bases agree with TRBD1. The clonotype was recovered from a person between 18 and 59 years old who received the Ad26.COV2.S COVID-19 vaccine or a placebo. This sample comprised peripheral blood, obtained in a trial of Ad26.COV2.S vaccine versus placebo. The CDR3 region has the DNA TGTGCCAGCAGATCACAGGGGGCGCGTAAAGAGACCCAGTACTTC. As protein: CASRSQGARKETQYF.